This record covers a single T cell receptor (beta chain). No antigen is known for it. The CDR3 contains 15 residues. V was trimmed by 5 bases and J by 4 bases, leaving 16 bases between them. Germline V CDR1 and CDR2: SGHRS, YFSETQ. TCRdb reprocessed the 5' RACE reads with MiXCR, giving one entry per CDR3 protein. Among about 290,000 distinct CDR3 sequences listed, about a sixth were seen once. The entry originates in a study of T-cell memory formation after mild COVID-19. Findings of the study overall: Contracting clones from day 15 to 85 had balanced CD4/CD8; later expanders favoured CD4+.

The source material was PBMCs or a T cell subset sorted from them (not recorded which). This TCR came from a man younger than 35 who had mild COVID-19 (a few samples of this study predate the infection). Cell type and time point are not known. This rearrangement joins TRBV5-1 to TRBJ2-1; D unclear. The CDR3 region has the DNA TGCGCCAGCAGTGCGGACGGCGATGATTACAATGAGCAGTTCTTC. Protein sequence: CASSADGDDYNEQFF.